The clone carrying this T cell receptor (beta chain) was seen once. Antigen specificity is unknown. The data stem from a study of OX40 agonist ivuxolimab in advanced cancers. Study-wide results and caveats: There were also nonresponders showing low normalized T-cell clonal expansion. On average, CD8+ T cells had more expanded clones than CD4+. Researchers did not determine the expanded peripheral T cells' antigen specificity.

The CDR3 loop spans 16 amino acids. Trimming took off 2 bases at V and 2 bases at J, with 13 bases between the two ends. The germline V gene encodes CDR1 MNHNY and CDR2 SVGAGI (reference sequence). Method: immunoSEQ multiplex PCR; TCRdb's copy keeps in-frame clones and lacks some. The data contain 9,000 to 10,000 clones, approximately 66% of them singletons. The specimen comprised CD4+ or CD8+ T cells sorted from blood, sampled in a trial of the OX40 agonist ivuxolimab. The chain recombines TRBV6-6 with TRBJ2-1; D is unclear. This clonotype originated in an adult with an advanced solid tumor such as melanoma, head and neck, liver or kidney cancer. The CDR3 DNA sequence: TGTGCCAGCAGTTACAGCTGGACGGGCCCCTACAATGAGCAGTTCTTC. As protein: CASSYSWTGPYNEQFF.